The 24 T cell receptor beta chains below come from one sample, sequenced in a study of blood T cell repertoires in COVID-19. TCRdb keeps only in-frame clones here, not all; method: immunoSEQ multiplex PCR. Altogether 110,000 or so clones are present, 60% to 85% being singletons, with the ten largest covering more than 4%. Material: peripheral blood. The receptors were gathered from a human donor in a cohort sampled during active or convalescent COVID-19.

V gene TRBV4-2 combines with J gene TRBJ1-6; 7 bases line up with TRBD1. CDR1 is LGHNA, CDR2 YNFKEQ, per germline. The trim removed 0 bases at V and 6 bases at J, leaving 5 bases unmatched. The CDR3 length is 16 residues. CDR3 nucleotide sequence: TGTGCCAGCAGCCAAGATTCAGCAGGGGGTAATTCACCCCTCCACTTT. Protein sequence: CASSQDSAGGNSPLHF.

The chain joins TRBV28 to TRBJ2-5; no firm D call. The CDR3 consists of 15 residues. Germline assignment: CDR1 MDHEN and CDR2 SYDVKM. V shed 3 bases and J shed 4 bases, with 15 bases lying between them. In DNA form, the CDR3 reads TGTGCCAGCAGTTTTTACGGCGGTCTCCGAGAGACCCAGTACTTC. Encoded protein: CASSFYGGLRETQYF.

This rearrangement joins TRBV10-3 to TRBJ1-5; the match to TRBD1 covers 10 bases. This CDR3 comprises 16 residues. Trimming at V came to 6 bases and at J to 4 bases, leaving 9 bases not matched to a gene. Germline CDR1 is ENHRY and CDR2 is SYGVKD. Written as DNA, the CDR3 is TGTGCCATCAGCCCGGGACAGGGGATGGGAAATCAGCCCCAGCATTTT. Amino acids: CAISPGQGMGNQPQHF.

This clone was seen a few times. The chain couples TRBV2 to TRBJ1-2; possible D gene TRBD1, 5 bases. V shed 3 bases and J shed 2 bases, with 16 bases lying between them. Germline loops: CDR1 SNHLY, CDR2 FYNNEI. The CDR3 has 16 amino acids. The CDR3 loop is CASSEAEGTQNYGYTF. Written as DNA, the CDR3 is TGTGCCAGCAGTGAGGCGGAGGGGACCCAAAACTATGGCTACACCTTC.

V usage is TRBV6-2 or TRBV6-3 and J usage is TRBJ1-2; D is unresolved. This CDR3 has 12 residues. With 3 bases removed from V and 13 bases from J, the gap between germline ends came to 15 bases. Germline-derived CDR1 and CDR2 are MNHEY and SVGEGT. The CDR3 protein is CASSYTNRRGTF. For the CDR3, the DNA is TGTGCCAGCAGTTATACCAACCGCCGGGGCACCTTC.

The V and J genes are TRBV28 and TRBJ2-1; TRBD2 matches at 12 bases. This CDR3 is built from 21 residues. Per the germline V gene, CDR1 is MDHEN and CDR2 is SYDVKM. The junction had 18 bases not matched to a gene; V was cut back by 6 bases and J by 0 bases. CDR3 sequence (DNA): TGTGCCAGCAGCCTGGGACTAGCGGGCACTGGGGGCCCCCCCTCCTACAATGAGCAGTTCTTC. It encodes CASSLGLAGTGGPPSYNEQFF.

Here the CDR3 DNA reads TGTGCCAGCAGCCTTTACAATGAGCAGTTCTTC. It translates to CASSLYNEQFF. This chain uses TRBV12-3 or TRBV12-4 with TRBJ2-1; D ambiguous. The length of the CDR3 is 11 residues. V was cut by 6 bases and J by 4 bases, with 4 bases left in between.

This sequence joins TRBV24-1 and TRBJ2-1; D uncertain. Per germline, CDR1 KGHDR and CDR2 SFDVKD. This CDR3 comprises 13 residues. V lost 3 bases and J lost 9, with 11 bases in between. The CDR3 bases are TGTGCCACCAGTGATCAAGAGTCGGGTGAGCAGTTCTTC. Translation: CATSDQESGEQFF.

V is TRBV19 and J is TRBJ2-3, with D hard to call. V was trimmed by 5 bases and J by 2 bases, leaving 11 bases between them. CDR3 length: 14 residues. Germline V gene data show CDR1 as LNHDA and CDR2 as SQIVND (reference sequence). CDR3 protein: CASSAQSTTDTQYF. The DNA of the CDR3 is TGTGCCAGTAGTGCACAGAGTACCACAGATACGCAGTATTTT. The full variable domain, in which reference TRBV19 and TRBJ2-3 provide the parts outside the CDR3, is DGGITQSPKYLFRKEGQNVTLSCEQNLNHDAMYWYRQDPGQGLRLIYYSQIVNDFQKGDIAEGYSVSREKKESFPLTVTSAQKNPTAFYLCASSAQSTTDTQYFGPGTRLTVL.

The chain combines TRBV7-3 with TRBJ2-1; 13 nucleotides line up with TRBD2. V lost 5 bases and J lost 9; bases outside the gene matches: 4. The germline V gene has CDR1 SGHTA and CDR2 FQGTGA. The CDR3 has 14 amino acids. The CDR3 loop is CASSKRLAGGEQFF. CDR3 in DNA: TGTGCCAGCAGCAAAAGACTAGCGGGAGGTGAGCAGTTCTTC.

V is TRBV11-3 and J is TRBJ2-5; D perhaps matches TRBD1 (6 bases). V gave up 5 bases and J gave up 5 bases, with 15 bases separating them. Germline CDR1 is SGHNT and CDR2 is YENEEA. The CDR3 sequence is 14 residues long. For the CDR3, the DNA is TGTGCCAGCAGCCGAGGGGGACGGGGTGAGACCCAGTACTTC. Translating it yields CASSRGGRGETQYF.

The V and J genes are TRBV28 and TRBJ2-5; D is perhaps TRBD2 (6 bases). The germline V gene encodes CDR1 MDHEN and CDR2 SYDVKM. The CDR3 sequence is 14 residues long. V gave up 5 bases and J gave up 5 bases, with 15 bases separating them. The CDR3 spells CASSDSWGDETQYF. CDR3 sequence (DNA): TGTGCCAGCAGTGACTCATGGGGGGACGAGACCCAGTACTTC.

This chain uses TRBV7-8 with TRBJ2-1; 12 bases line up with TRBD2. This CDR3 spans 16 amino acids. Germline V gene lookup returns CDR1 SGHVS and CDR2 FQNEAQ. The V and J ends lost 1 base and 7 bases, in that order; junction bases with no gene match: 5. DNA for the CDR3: TGTGCCAGCAGCTTAGTAGTTGGACTAGCGGGGAATGAGCAGTTCTTC. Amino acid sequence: CASSLVVGLAGNEQFF.

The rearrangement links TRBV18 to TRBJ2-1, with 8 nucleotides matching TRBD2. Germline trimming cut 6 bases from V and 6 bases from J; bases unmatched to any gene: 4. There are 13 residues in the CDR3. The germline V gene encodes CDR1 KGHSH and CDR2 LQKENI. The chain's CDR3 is CASSSGRSNEQFF. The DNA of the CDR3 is TGTGCCAGCTCGAGCGGGAGAAGCAATGAGCAGTTCTTC.

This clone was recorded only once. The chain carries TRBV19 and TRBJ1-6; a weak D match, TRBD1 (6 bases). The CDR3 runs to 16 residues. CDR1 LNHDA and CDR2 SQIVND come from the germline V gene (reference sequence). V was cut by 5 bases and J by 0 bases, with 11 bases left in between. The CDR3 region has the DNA TGTGCCAGTAGTCTACAGGGAAGCTCCTATAATTCACCCCTCCACTTT. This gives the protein CASSLQGSSYNSPLHF.

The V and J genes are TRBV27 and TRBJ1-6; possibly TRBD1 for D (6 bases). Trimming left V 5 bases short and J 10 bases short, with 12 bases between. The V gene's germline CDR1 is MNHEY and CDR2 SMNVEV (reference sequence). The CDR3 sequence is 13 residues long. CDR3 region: CASSLQGPSPLHF. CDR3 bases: TGTGCCAGCAGTCTACAGGGACCCTCACCCCTCCACTTT.

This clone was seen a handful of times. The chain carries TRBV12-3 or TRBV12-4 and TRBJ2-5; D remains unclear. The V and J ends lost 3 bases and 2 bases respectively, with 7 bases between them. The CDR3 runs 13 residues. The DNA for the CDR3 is TGTGCCAGCAGTTTGGGCAGACAAGAGACCCAGTACTTC. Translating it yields CASSLGRQETQYF.

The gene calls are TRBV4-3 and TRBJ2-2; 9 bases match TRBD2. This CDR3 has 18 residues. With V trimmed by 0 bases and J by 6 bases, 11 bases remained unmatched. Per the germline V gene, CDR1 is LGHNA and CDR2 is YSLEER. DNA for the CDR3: TGCGCCAGCAGCCAAGATGTCCCGCTAGCGGGACTTCCCGGGGAGCTGTTTTTT. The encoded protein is CASSQDVPLAGLPGELFF.

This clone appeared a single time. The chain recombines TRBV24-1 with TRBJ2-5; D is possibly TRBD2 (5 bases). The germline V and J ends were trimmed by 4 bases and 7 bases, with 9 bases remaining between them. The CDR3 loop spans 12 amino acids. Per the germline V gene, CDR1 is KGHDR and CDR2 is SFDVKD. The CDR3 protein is CATSEVGLTQYF. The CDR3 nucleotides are TGTGCCACCAGTGAGGTAGGACTGACCCAGTACTTC.

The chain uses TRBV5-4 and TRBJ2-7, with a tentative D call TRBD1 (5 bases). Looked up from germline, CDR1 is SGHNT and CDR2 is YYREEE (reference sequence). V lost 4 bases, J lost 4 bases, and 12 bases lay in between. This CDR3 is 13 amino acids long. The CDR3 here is CASSRSTAYEQYF. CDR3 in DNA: TGTGCCAGCAGCCGCTCGACAGCTTACGAGCAGTACTTC.

The CDR3 sequence is CASSPGATNEKLFF. The CDR3 coding sequence is TGTGCCAGCAGCCCGGGAGCAACTAATGAAAAACTGTTTTTT. J is TRBJ1-4 and V is TRBV5-8, with D unresolved. CDR1 SGHTS and CDR2 YDEGEE come from the germline V gene. The CDR3 is 14 amino acids. V was cut by 4 bases and J by 0 bases, with 7 bases left in between.

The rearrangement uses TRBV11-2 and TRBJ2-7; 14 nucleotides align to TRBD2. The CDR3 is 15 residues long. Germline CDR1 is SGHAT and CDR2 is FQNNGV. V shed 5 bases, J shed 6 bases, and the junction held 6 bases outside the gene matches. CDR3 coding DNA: TGTGCCAGCAGCGCCGGGACTAGCGGGAGAAGCGAGCAGTACTTC. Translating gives CASSAGTSGRSEQYF. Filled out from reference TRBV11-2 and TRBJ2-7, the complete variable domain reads EAGVAQSPRYKIIEKRQSVAFWCNPISGHATLYWYQQILGQGPKLLIQFQNNGVVDDSQLPKDRFSAERLKGVDSTLKIQPAKLEDSAVYLCASSAGTSGRSEQYFGPGTRLTVT.

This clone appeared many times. This CDR3 reads CSVALTSGSMSYEQYF. In DNA, the CDR3 is TGCAGCGTGGCCCTGACTAGCGGGAGCATGTCCTACGAGCAGTACTTC. The chain links TRBV29-1 to TRBJ2-7; 12 nucleotides align to TRBD2. Germline assignment: CDR1 SQVTM and CDR2 ANQGSEA. CDR3 length: 16 amino acids. Germline trimming cut 6 bases from V and 1 base from J; bases unmatched to any gene: 10.

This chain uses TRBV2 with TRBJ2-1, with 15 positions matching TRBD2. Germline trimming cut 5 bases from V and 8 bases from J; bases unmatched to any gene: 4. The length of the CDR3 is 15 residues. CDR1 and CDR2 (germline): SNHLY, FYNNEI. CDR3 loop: CASSRTSGGADEQFF. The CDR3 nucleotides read TGTGCCAGCAGTCGGACTAGCGGGGGGGCTGATGAGCAGTTCTTC.